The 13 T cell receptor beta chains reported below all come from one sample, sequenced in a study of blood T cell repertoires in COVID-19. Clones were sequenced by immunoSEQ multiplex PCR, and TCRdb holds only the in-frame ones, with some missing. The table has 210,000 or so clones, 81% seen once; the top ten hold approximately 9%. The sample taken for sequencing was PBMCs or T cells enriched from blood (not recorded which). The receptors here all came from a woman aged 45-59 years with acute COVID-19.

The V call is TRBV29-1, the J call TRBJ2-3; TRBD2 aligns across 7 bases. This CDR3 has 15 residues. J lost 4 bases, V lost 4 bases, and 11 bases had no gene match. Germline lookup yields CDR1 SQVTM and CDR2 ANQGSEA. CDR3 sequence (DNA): TGCAGCGTTGTCGGGGGGTCTTTACCCGCAGATACGCAGTATTTT. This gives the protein CSVVGGSLPADTQYF.

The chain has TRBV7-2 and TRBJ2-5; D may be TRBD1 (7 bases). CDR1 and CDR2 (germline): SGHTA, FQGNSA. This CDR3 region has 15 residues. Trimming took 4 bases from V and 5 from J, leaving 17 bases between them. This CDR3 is CASSSTPTGRETQYF. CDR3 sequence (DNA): TGTGCCAGCAGCTCTACTCCGACAGGGAGGGAGACCCAGTACTTC.

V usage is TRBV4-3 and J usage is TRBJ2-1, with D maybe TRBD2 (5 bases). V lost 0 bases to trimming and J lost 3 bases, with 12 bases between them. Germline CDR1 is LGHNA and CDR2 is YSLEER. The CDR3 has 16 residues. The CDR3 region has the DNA TGCGCCAGCAGCCAAGATCCGGCCGGAGGCTACAATGAGCAGTTCTTC. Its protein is CASSQDPAGGYNEQFF.

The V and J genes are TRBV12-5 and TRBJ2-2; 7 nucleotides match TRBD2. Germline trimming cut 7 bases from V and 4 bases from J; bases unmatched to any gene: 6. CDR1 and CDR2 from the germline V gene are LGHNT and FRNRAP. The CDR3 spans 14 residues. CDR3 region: CASVMGGVTGELFF. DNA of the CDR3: TGTGCTAGTGTGATGGGAGGGGTCACCGGGGAGCTGTTTTTT.

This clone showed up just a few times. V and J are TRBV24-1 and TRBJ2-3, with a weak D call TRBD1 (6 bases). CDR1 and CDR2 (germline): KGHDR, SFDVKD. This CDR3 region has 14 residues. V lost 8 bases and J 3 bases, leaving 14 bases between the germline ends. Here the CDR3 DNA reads TGTGCCACCAAAGGGTGGCAGGGGACAGATACGCAGTATTTT. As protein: CATKGWQGTDTQYF.

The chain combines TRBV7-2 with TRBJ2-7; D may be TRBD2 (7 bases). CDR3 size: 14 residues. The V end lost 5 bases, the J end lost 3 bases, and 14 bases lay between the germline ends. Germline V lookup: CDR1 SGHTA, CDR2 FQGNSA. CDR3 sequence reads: CASSIEGGNYEQYF. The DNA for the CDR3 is TGTGCCAGCAGCATTGAGGGGGGGAACTACGAGCAGTACTTC.

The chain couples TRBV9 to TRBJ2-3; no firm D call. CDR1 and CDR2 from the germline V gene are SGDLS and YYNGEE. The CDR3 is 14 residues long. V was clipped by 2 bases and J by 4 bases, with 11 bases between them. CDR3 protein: CASSVQSSSDTQYF. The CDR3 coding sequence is TGTGCCAGCAGCGTTCAGTCCTCCTCAGATACGCAGTATTTT.

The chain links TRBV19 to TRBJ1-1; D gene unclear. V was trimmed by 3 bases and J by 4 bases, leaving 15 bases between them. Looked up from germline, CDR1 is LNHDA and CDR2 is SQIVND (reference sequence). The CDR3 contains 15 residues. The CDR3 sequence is CASSIYSSVGTEAFF. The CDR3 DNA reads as TGTGCCAGTAGTATTTACAGCTCCGTGGGCACTGAAGCTTTCTTT. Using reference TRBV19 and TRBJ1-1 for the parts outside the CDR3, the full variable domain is DGGITQSPKYLFRKEGQNVTLSCEQNLNHDAMYWYRQDPGQGLRLIYYSQIVNDFQKGDIAEGYSVSREKKESFPLTVTSAQKNPTAFYLCASSIYSSVGTEAFFGQGTRLTVV.

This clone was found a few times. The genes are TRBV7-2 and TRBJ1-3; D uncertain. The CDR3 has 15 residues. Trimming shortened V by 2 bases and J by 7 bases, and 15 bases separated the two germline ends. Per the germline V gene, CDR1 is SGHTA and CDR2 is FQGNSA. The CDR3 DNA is TGTGCCAGCAGCTTACCCTCGTCTGCCGGGAACACCATATATTTT. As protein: CASSLPSSAGNTIYF.

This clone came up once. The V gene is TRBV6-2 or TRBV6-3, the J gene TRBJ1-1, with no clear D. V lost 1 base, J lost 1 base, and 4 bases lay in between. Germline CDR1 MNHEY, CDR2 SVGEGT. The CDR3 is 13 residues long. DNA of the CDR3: TGTGCCAGCAGTTACTTCCAGAACACTGAAGCTTTCTTT. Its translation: CASSYFQNTEAFF.

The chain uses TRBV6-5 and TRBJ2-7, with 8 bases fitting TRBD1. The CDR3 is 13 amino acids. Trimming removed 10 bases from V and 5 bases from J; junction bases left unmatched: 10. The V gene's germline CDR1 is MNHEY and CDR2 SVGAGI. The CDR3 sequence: CATSGPQGDEQYF. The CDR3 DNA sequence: TGTGCCACGAGTGGGCCACAGGGGGACGAGCAGTACTTC.

The CDR3 sequence: CAWAFLAGGTDTQYF. The CDR3, as DNA: TGTGCCTGGGCTTTTCTAGCGGGAGGTACAGATACGCAGTATTTT. The chain uses TRBV30 and TRBJ2-3; TRBD2 matches at 11 bases. The V gene end was trimmed by 5 bases and the J gene end by 3 bases; junction bases not matched to a gene: 7. Germline CDR1 reads GTSNPN; CDR2 reads SVGIG (reference sequence). This CDR3 spans 15 amino acids.

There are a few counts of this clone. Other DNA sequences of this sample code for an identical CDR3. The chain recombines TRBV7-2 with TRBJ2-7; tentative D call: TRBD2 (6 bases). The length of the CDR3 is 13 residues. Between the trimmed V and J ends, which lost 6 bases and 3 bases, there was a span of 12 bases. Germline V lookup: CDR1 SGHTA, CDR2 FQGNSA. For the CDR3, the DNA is TGTGCCAGCAGTTTTAGGACTAACTACGAGCAGTACTTC. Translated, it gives CASSFRTNYEQYF.